A single sample is the source of the 13 T cell receptor beta chains below, sequenced in a study of spatial heterogeneity in lung cancer. Time point here: sample taken at primary tumor resection. These TCRs are of unknown antigen specificity. Study-level points and caveats: Counts of expanded alpha and beta TCRs within tumors tracked the tumor nonsynonymous mutation count.

MiXCR, applied by TCRdb to the 5' RACE reads, yields one record per CDR3 protein. The sample lists more than 9,000 distinct CDR3 sequences, 6.5% to 9% occurring once. The specimen was lung tumor tissue, collected at surgery. These TCRs come from a male donor with early-stage non-small cell lung cancer.

This clonotype was seen at least ten times. V is TRBV20-1 and J is TRBJ2-3; 7 nucleotides align to TRBD2. The CDR3 loop spans 12 amino acids. Trimming cost V 3 bases and J 6 bases; bases outside gene matches: 3. The germline V gene has CDR1 DFQATT and CDR2 SNEGSKA (reference sequence). The CDR3 protein is CSARRESDTQYF. CDR3 nucleotides: TGCAGTGCTAGGCGGGAGTCCGATACGCAGTATTTT.

The V gene is TRBV20-1, the J gene TRBJ2-2; no definite D call. Trimming took 4 bases from V and 6 from J, leaving 12 bases between them. Germline V gene sequence: CDR1 DFQATT, CDR2 SNEGSKA (reference sequence). This CDR3 is 13 amino acids long. The CDR3 protein is CSATPIGAGELFF. CDR3 nucleotide sequence: TGCAGTGCTACCCCAATTGGCGCCGGGGAGCTGTTTTTT.

V gene TRBV10-2 combines with J gene TRBJ2-5; 9 bases match TRBD2. The CDR3 sequence is 14 residues long. Germline loops: CDR1 WSHSY, CDR2 SAAADI. The V segment lost 7 bases and the J segment 0 bases; nucleotides outside the gene matches: 3. This chain's CDR3 is CASTGLADQETQYF. The CDR3 nucleotides read TGCGCCAGCACGGGACTAGCAGACCAAGAGACCCAGTACTTC.

This clonotype was counted only a few times. The V and J genes are TRBV6-2 or TRBV6-3 and TRBJ1-1; D uncertain. The CDR3 length is 14 residues. CDR1 is MNHEY, CDR2 SVGEGT, per germline. Trimming removed 4 bases at V and 1 base at J, with 10 bases between. The CDR3 DNA reads as TGTGCCAGCAGTTTCCTAACAGAGAACACTGAAGCTTTCTTT. Its translation: CASSFLTENTEAFF.

Ten or more counts support this clonotype. The chain employs TRBV28 and TRBJ1-5; D unresolved. Germline V gene data show CDR1 as MDHEN and CDR2 as SYDVKM. Trimming cost V 2 bases and J 11 bases, with 16 bases left between them. This CDR3 contains 14 residues. The CDR3 here is CASSLTVGMRSQHF. The CDR3 DNA reads as TGTGCCAGCAGTTTAACGGTGGGGATGAGGTCCCAGCATTTT.

This clonotype was recorded many times. The chain recombines TRBV7-9 with TRBJ2-3; D gene unclear. Germline V gene sequence: CDR1 SEHNR, CDR2 FQNEAQ (reference sequence). This CDR3 contains 12 residues. Trimming took off 6 bases at V and 0 bases at J, with 4 bases between the two ends. CDR3 region: CASSQSTDTQYF. The CDR3 nucleotides read TGTGCCAGCAGTCAGAGCACAGATACGCAGTATTTT.

In its sample, this clonotype was seen many times. The chain is built from TRBV29-1 and TRBJ2-3; D may match TRBD1 or TRBD2 (5 bases each). Germline V gene lookup returns CDR1 SQVTM and CDR2 ANQGSEA. Trimming left V 2 bases short and J 2 bases short, with 8 bases between. The CDR3 runs to 13 residues. CDR3 protein: CSVELGTTDTQYF. The CDR3 DNA reads TGCAGCGTTGAACTCGGGACCACAGATACGCAGTATTTT.

This clonotype was counted between two and nine times. The chain carries TRBV29-1 and TRBJ1-1, with D maybe TRBD1 (6 bases). Between the trimmed V and J ends, which lost 6 bases and 1 base, there was a span of 12 bases. Germline V gene sequence: CDR1 SQVTM, CDR2 ANQGSEA. The length of the CDR3 is 13 residues. The CDR3 sequence is CSVTRTANTEAFF. CDR3 nucleotides: TGCAGCGTCACCCGGACAGCGAACACTGAAGCTTTCTTT.

This clonotype was seen many times. This chain links TRBV15 with TRBJ1-2; no clear D. The length of the CDR3 is 14 residues. Germline V CDR1 and CDR2: LNHNV, YYDKDF (reference sequence). With 0 bases removed from V and 4 bases from J, the gap between germline ends came to 9 bases. The CDR3 reads CATSRELRSYGYTF. The DNA for the CDR3 is TGTGCCACCAGCAGAGAATTAAGGAGCTATGGCTACACCTTC.

Many counts were recorded for this clonotype. The chain couples TRBV20-1 to TRBJ2-7; 7 nucleotides line up with TRBD1. CDR3 length: 14 residues. With V trimmed by 4 bases and J by 6 bases, 12 bases remained unmatched. CDR1 is DFQATT, CDR2 SNEGSKA, per germline (reference sequence). CDR3 sequence (DNA): TGCAGTGCTAATCGACAGGGTCCCCTCGGCGAGCAGTACTTC. This codes for CSANRQGPLGEQYF.

This clonotype was detected many times. This sequence joins TRBV27 and TRBJ1-2; TRBD1 aligns across 7 bases. The CDR3 covers 15 residues. The V segment lost 0 bases and the J segment 4 bases; nucleotides outside the gene matches: 5. CDR1 is MNHEY and CDR2 is SMNVEV in the germline V gene (reference sequence). The CDR3 DNA follows: TGTGCCAGCAGTTTATCGAACAGGGGTCCCTATGGCTACACCTTC. Residues: CASSLSNRGPYGYTF.

The chain carries TRBV11-3 and TRBJ1-1; the D gene is possibly TRBD1 (6 bases). This CDR3 has 13 amino acids. The germline V and J ends were trimmed by 2 bases and 5 bases, with 9 bases remaining between them. The germline CDR1 and CDR2 sequences are SGHNT and YENEEA. CDR3 loop: CASSLNRVTEAFF. CDR3 DNA: TGTGCCAGCAGCTTAAACAGGGTTACTGAAGCTTTCTTT. Using reference TRBV11-3 and TRBJ1-1 for the parts outside the CDR3, the full variable domain is EAGVVQSPRYKIIEKKQPVAFWCNPISGHNTLYWYLQNLGQGPELLIRYENEEAVDDSQLPKDRFSAERLKGVDSTLKIQPAELGDSAVYLCASSLNRVTEAFFGQGTRLTVV.

This clonotype appeared many times. The V call is TRBV24-1, the J call TRBJ1-2; D is unresolved. CDR1 and CDR2 from the germline V gene are KGHDR and SFDVKD. The CDR3 is 15 residues long. The V gene lost 1 base and the J gene lost 4 bases, with 12 bases spanning the gap. This CDR3 reads CATSDFEQELYGYTF. CDR3 DNA: TGTGCCACCAGTGATTTTGAGCAGGAACTCTATGGCTACACCTTC.